This T cell receptor beta chain was captured by sequencing in a study of cytomegalovirus exposure and HLA in healthy donors. Of note for this clone: The antigen is not known.

PCR was performed using 60 Vbeta and 13 Jbeta primers. The method was immunoSEQ multiplex PCR; TCRdb's version includes in-frame clones alone and lacks a portion of them. This sample's table has roughly 62,000 clones. The V gene's germline CDR1 is SGHNT and CDR2 YYREEE (reference sequence). The CDR3 covers 14 residues. V shed 4 bases, J shed 3 bases, and the junction held 1 base outside the gene matches. Study-level results: The classifier, whose performance was assessed in both the original and validation cohorts, reportedly diagnosed cytomegalovirus status with high specificity and sensitivity.

The rearrangement uses TRBV5-4 and TRBJ2-3; TRBD2 matches 11 bases. The source is a woman aged 18-29 years in good health and CMV-seronegative. Sequences were obtained from PBMCs. This CDR3 is CASSLAGGTDTQYF. CDR3 nucleotides: TGTGCCAGCAGCCTAGCGGGAGGAACAGATACGCAGTATTTT.